Described below is a single T cell receptor beta chain sequence and its context. Its matching antigen is unknown. This entry comes from a study of shared clonotypes between healthy human individuals. Study-level results: The represented genetic and exposure-history diversity was limited by the small number of donors. Sorted-subset samples were not fully sequenced, rarefaction indicated.

Healthy HIV-negative adults without recent acute infections or vaccinations served as donors. The authors distributed each subset's genomic DNA evenly over several immunoSEQ plates. Clones were sequenced by immunoSEQ multiplex PCR, and TCRdb holds only the in-frame ones, with some missing. The repertoire holds around 2.5 million clones, with approximately 94% as singletons. This receptor was identified in a man aged 18 to 29 in good health. Some clones in this sample may be carry-over from other donors' samples. Sequenced input: naive CD4+ T cells from PBMCs. As to subset: CD45RA+ positively selected.

The DNA for the CDR3 is TGTGCCAGCAGTTTTAGGCCCCTTCGGACCTACGAGCAGTACTTC. It specifies CASSFRPLRTYEQYF. The chain recombines TRBV27 with TRBJ2-7, with D uncertain. The V end was cut by 3 bases, the J end by 2 bases, with 14 bases between. The CDR3 consists of 15 residues. Germline values: CDR1 MNHEY, CDR2 SMNVEV (reference sequence).